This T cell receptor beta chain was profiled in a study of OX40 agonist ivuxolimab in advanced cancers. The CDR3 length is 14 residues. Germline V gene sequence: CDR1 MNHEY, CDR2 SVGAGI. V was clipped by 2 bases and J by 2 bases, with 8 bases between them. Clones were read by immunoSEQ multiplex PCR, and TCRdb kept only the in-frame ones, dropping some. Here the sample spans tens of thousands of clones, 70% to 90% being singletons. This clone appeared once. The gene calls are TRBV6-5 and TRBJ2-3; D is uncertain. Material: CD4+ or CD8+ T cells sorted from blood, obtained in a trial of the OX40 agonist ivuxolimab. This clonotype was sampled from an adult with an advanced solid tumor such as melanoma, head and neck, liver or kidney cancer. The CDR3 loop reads CASSYGSLTDTQYF. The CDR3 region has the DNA TGTGCCAGCAGTTACGGGTCGCTCACAGATACGCAGTATTTT.